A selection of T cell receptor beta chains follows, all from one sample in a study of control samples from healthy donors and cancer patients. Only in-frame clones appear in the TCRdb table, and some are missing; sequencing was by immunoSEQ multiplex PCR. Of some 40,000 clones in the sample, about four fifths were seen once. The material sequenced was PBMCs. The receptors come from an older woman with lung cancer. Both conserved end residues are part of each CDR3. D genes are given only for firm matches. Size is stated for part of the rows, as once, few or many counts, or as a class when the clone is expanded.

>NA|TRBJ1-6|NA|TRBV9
TGTGCCAGCAGCGTAGAGGAGCGGGGAAATTCACCCCTCCACTTT
CASSVEERGNSPLHF
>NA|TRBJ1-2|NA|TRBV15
TGTGCCACCAGCAGCATATGGACCGGACCAGGAACCTATGGCTACACCTTC
CATSSIWTGPGTYGYTF
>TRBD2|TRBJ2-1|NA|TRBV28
TGTGCCAGCCGCAAAGCGGGGTCCTCCTACAATGAGCAGTTCTTC
CASRKAGSSYNEQFF
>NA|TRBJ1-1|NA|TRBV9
TGTGCCAGCAGCGCTGATGGAGGGTTGAACACTGAAGCTTTCTTT
CASSADGGLNTEAFF
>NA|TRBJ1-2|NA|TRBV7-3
TGTGCCAGCAGCTTAAGGTGGGGGGCGCCCGGCTACACCTTC
CASSLRWGAPGYTF
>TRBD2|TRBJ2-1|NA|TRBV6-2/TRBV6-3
TGTGCCAGCAGTTACCGACGGACTAGCGGGAGCTCCTACAATGAGCAGTTCTTC
CASSYRRTSGSSYNEQFF
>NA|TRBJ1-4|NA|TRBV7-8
TGTGCCAGCAGCTTAGGAACTATCGCAACTAATGAAAAACTGTTTTTT
CASSLGTIATNEKLFF
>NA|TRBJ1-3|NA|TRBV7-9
TGTGCCAGCAGCTTAGACAGGTGGGGATATAAAGGAAACACCATATATTTT
CASSLDRWGYKGNTIYF
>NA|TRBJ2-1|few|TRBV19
TGTGCCAGTACTAGCGCCTCCTACAATGAGCAGTTCTTC
CASTSASYNEQFF
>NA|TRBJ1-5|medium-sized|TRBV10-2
TGCGCCAGCAGTGAGAGCCCAGGGAATAGCAATCAGCCCCAGCATTTT
CASSESPGNSNQPQHF
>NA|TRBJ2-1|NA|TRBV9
TGTGCCAGCAGCCCTGAGGGGGGATCCTACAATGAGCAGTTCTTC
CASSPEGGSYNEQFF
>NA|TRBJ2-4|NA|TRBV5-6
TGTGCCAGCAGCCCAGGAGGGGGCGGCAAAAACATTCAGTACTTC
CASSPGGGGKNIQYF
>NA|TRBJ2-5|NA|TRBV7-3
TGTGCCAGCAGCTTACCAGGAGGCAAGACCCAGTACTTC
CASSLPGGKTQYF
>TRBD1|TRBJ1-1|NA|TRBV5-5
TGTGCCAGCAGCCGACAGGGGAACACTGAAGCTTTCTTT
CASSRQGNTEAFF
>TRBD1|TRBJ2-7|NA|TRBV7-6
TGTGCCAGCAGCCAGCGACAGGGGTGGGGGAACGAGCAGTACTTC
CASSQRQGWGNEQYF
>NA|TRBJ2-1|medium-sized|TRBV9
TGTGCCAGCAGCCCCGCGAACGGTAATGAGCAGTTCTTC
CASSPANGNEQFF
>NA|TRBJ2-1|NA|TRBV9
TGTGCCAGCAGCCCGACCATTGGGCCCTTATCGCCGTTCTTC
CASSPTIGPLSPFF
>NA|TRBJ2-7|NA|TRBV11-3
TGTGCCAGCAGCTACTCGGACAGATCTCCCGAGCAGTACTTC
CASSYSDRSPEQYF
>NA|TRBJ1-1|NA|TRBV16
TGTGCCAGCAGCCAATCAACGGGGAACACTGAAGCTTTCTTT
CASSQSTGNTEAFF
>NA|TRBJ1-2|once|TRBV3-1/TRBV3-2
TGTGCCAGCAGCCAATGGGGGCGGTATGGCTACACCTTC
CASSQWGRYGYTF
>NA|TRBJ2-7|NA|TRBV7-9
TGTGCCAGCAGCTCTGGAGGTGGGGCGGGGTACGAGCAGTACTTC
CASSSGGGAGYEQYF
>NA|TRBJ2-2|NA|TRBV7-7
TGTGCCAGCACCAACCTCGGAGGGGGCAGCACCGGGGAGCTGTTTTTT
CASTNLGGGSTGELFF
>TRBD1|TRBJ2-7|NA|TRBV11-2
TGTGCCAGCAGGGGGACAGGGGAAGTCAACGAGCAGTACTTC
CASRGTGEVNEQYF
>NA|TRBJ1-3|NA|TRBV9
TGTGCCAGCAGCTCCCTAAATGGGGTTATGGACACCATATATTTT
CASSSLNGVMDTIYF
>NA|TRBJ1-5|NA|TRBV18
TGTGCCAGCTCACTAGCTGCTACTGGGAATCAGCCCCAGCATTTT
CASSLAATGNQPQHF
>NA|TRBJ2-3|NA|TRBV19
TGTGCCAGTAGTGCGGGAAGAGGCACAGATACGCAGTATTTT
CASSAGRGTDTQYF
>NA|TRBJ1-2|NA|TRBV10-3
TGTGCCATCAGCCCCTCGGGGGGGCGCTTGGACTATGGCTACACCTTC
CAISPSGGRLDYGYTF
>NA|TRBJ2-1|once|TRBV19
TGTGCCAGTAGTATAGACTACTACAGCTCCTACAATGAGCAGTTCTTC
CASSIDYYSSYNEQFF
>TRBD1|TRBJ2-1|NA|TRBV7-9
TGTGCCAGCAGCCTCGACAGGGGGACGGACAATGAGCAGTTCTTC
CASSLDRGTDNEQFF
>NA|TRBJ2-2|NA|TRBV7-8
TGTGCCAGCATCCCCGTCGGACAGCAGAACACCGGGGAGCTGTTTTTT
CASIPVGQQNTGELFF
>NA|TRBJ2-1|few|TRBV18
TGTGCCAGCTCACCGGTAAGGGCAACGTACAATGAGCAGTTCTTC
CASSPVRATYNEQFF
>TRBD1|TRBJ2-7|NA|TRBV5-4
TGTGCCAGCAGCCCGGGACAGGGGGACCCTTACGAGCAGTACTTC
CASSPGQGDPYEQYF
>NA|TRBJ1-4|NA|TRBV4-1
TGCGCCAGCAGCCAGGGGGCATGGGATATACTGTTTTTT
CASSQGAWDILFF
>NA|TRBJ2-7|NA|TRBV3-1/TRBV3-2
TGTGCCAGCAGCCAAGATAGGGCTAGACCCGGGTACGAGCAGTACTTC
CASSQDRARPGYEQYF
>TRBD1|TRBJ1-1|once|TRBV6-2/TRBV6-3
TGTGCCAGCAGTTCGACAGGGTCCATGAACACTGAAGCTTTCTTT
CASSSTGSMNTEAFF
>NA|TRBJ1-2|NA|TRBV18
TGTGCCAGCTCAGTCAGCTATTATGGCTACACCTTC
CASSVSYYGYTF
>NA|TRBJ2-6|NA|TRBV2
TGTGCCAGCCCCCCAGCGAGGGGGGCCAACGTCCTGACTTTC
CASPPARGANVLTF
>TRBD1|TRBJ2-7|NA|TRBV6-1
TGTGCCAGCAGTGAAAGATGGCCTCCGGGACAGGGCTCCGAGCAGTACTTC
CASSERWPPGQGSEQYF
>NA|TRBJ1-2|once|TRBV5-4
TGTGCCAGCAGCTTGTTTAAACCGGACAGCTATGGCTACACCTTC
CASSLFKPDSYGYTF
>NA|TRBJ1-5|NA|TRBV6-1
TGTGCCAGCAGTGAATCAACAGCGAAGGAGCCCCAGCATTTT
CASSESTAKEPQHF
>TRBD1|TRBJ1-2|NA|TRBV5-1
TGCGCCAGCAGCTCGGCCCAGGGGGTCGATGGCTACACCTTC
CASSSAQGVDGYTF
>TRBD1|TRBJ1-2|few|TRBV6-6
TGTGCCAGCAGTTATGGGGACAGGTTCAATGGCTACACCTTC
CASSYGDRFNGYTF
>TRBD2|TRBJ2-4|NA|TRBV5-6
TGTGCCAGCAGCTTGGTAGCAGCGGGGCGGGGTGGTGCCAAAAACATTCAGTACTTC
CASSLVAAGRGGAKNIQYF
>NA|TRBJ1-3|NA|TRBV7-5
TGTGCCAACCGAGGACAGGTTTTAGGAAACACCATATATTTT
CANRGQVLGNTIYF
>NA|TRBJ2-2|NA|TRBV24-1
TGTGCCACCAGTGACAGGGACGAGCTGTTTTTT
CATSDRDELFF
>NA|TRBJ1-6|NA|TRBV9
TGTGCCAGCAGCGCGACTGGTTCACCCCTCCACTTT
CASSATGSPLHF
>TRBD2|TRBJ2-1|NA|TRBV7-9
TGTGCCAGCAGCCCATCGGGACTAGCGGGGGGGGAGCAGTTCTTC
CASSPSGLAGGEQFF
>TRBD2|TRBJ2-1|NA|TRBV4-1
TGCGCCAGCAGCCAACCTAGCGGGAGATTTAGCTCCTACAATGAGCAGTTCTTC
CASSQPSGRFSSYNEQFF
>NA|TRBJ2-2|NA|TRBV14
TGTGCCAGCAGACGGACGGTGAACACCGGGGAGCTGTTTTTT
CASRRTVNTGELFF
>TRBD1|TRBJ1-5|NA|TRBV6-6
TGTGCCAGCAGTGGGGGGACAGGTAGGTATCAGCCCCAGCATTTT
CASSGGTGRYQPQHF
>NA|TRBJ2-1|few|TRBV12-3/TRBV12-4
TGTGCCAGCTCGCGCCTCAATGAGCAGTTCTTC
CASSRLNEQFF